What follows is one T cell receptor beta chain and its context. Its specificity is not known. The source of the sample is a study of response to subunit inactivated influenza vaccine. Study-level points and caveats: New T cells are recruited in small numbers by each seasonal influenza vaccination, according to the authors' suggestion.

TCRdb redid the calling of the RT-PCR reads with MiXCR, one entry per CDR3 protein. The sample has roughly 760,000 distinct CDR3 sequences; over 20% are singletons. The TCR sequence derives from a man aged 50-59 years who received an inactivated influenza vaccine. Sequenced material: PBMCs from blood, taken around 5 days after vaccination.

CDR3 in DNA: TGTGCCAGCAGTCAAAACCCTTTCAGCAAGGGGGCCAACGTCCTGACTTTC. Translation: CASSQNPFSKGANVLTF. V is TRBV6-1 and J is TRBJ2-6, with D uncertain. The CDR3 is 17 amino acids. Deletions cut 5 bases from V and 4 bases from J, with 18 bases between. Germline-derived CDR1 and CDR2 are MNHNS and SASEGT.